These 6 T cell receptor beta chains were all obtained from the same sample, sequenced in a study of human T cells and chemical hapten exposure. Using its own MiXCR run on the RACE reads, TCRdb lists one record per CDR3 protein. The sample lists 52,000 or so distinct CDR3 sequences, approximately 10% occurring once. Time point meaning: pre-sensitization, week 0. As to treatment: therapeutic diphenylcyclopropenone sensitization with weekly scalp DPC. Sequences were derived from whole blood, sampled in connection with sensitization to the hapten diphenylcyclopropenone (DPC). The receptors here all came from a middle-aged man with alopecia areata. Some clones in this sample may be carry-over from other donors' samples.

This clonotype occurred a few times. J is TRBJ2-2 and V is TRBV20-1; D not resolved. V lost 1 base and J lost 5, with 11 bases in between. The CDR3 is 14 amino acids. In germline, CDR1 is DFQATT, CDR2 SNEGSKA (reference sequence). The CDR3 DNA sequence: TGCAGTGCTAGAGGTCCTAAGGGTACCGGGGAGCTGTTTTTT. Encoded protein: CSARGPKGTGELFF.

In its sample, this clonotype was seen many times. This chain joins TRBV11-1 and TRBJ2-1, with no clear D. The CDR3 consists of 13 residues. Trimming pared 6 bases from V and 5 bases from J, leaving 11 bases between. Germline CDR1 reads SGHAT; CDR2 reads FQDESV (reference sequence). This CDR3 is CASRLTRNNEQFF. The CDR3 DNA reads as TGTGCCAGCAGACTGACTCGAAACAATGAGCAGTTCTTC. The full variable domain, with the rest looked up from reference TRBV11-1 and TRBJ2-1, is EAEVAQSPRYKITEKSQAVAFWCDPISGHATLYWYRQILGQGPELLVQFQDESVVDDSQLPKDRFSAERLKGVDSTLKIQPAELGDSAMYLCASRLTRNNEQFFGPGTRLTVL.

This clonotype was found many times. V usage is TRBV5-5 and J usage is TRBJ2-3; D gene unclear. Germline CDR1 reads SGHKS; CDR2 reads YYEKEE (reference sequence). The CDR3 is 15 residues long. The V end was cut by 4 bases, the J end by 0 bases, with 12 bases between. For the CDR3, the DNA is TGTGCCAGCAGCCCCCGGAGTATAAGCACAGATACGCAGTATTTT. Protein product: CASSPRSISTDTQYF.

In its sample, this clonotype was seen many times. J is TRBJ2-7 and V is TRBV10-3; D not certain. Trimming shortened V by 0 bases and J by 6 bases, and 9 bases separated the two germline ends. Germline V gene data show CDR1 as ENHRY and CDR2 as SYGVKD. There are 13 residues in the CDR3. CDR3 in amino acids: CAISESGDPEQYF. The CDR3 DNA sequence: TGTGCCATCAGTGAGTCCGGAGACCCCGAGCAGTACTTC.

The V call is TRBV27, the J call TRBJ2-5, with 13 bases identical to TRBD2. Germline loops: CDR1 MNHEY, CDR2 SMNVEV (reference sequence). The CDR3 sequence is 16 residues long. J was trimmed by 4 bases and V by 6 bases; bases with no gene match: 8. CDR3: CASSPGLAGASETQYF. DNA of the CDR3: TGTGCCAGCAGCCCTGGACTAGCGGGAGCTTCAGAGACCCAGTACTTC.

There are a few counts of this clonotype. The chain recombines TRBV28 with TRBJ2-6, with unresolved D. V was pared by 8 bases and J by 4 bases, with 6 bases between. The CDR3 loop spans 12 amino acids. Germline loops: CDR1 MDHEN, CDR2 SYDVKM. For the CDR3, the DNA is TGTGCCAGCGGCCTCGGGGCCAACGTCCTGACTTTC. It is translated as CASGLGANVLTF.